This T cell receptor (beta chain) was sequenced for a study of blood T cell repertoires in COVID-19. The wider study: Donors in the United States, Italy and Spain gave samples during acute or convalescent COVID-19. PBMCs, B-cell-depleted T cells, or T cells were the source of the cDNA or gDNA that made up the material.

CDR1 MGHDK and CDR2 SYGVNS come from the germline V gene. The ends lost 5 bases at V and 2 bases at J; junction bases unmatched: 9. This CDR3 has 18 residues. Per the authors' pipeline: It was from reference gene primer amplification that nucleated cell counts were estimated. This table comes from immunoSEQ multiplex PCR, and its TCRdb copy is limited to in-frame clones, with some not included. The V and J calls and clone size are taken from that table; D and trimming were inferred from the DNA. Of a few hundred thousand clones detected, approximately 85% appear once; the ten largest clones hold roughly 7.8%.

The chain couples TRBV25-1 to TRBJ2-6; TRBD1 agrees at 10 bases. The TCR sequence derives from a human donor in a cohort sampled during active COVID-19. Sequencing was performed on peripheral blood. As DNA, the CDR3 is TGTGCCAGCAGTACGGGACAGGGGTTTCTTCCTGGGGCCAACGTCCTGACTTTC. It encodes CASSTGQGFLPGANVLTF. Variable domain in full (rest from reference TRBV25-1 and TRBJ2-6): EADIYQTPRYLVIGTGKKITLECSQTMGHDKMYWYQQDPGMELHLIHYSYGVNSTEKGDLSSESTVSRIRTEHFPLTLESARPSHTSQYLCASSTGQGFLPGANVLTFGAGSRLTVL.